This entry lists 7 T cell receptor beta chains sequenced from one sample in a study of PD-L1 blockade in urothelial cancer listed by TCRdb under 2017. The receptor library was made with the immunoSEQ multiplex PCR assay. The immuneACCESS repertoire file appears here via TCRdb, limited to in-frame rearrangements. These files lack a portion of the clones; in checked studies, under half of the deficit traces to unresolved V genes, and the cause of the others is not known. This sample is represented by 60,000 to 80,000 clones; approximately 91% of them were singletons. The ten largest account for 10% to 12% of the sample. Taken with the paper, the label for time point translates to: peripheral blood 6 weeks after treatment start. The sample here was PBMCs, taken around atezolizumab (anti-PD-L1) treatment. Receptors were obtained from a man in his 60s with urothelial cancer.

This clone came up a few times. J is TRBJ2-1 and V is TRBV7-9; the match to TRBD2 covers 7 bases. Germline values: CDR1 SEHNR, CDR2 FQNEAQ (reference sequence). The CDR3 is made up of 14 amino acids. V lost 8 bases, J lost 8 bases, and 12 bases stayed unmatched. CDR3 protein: CASDVEAGWDEQFF. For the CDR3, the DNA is TGTGCCAGCGACGTGGAAGCGGGGTGGGATGAGCAGTTCTTC.

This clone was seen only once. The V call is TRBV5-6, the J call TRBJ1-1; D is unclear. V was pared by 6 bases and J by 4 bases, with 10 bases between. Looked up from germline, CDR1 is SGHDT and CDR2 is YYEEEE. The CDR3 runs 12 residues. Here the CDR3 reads CASTRGRTEAFF. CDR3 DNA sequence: TGTGCCAGCACCCGAGGTCGCACTGAAGCTTTCTTT.

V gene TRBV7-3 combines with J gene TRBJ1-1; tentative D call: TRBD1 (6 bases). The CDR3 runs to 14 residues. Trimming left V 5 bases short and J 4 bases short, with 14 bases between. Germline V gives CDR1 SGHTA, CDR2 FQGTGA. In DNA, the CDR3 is TGTGCCAGCAGCCAGGGGACCGTCGGCACTGAAGCTTTCTTT. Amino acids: CASSQGTVGTEAFF.

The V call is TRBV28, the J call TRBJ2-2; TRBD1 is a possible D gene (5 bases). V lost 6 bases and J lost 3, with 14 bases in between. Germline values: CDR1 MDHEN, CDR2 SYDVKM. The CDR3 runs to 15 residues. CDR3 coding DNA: TGTGCCAGCAGCCCAGGGTGGAAGGACACCGGGGAGCTGTTTTTT. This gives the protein CASSPGWKDTGELFF. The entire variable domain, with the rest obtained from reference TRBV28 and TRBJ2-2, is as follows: DVKVTQSSRYLVKRTGEKVFLECVQDMDHENMFWYRQDPGLGLRLIYFSYDVKMKEKGDIPEGYSVSREKKERFSLILESASTNQTSMYLCASSPGWKDTGELFFGEGSRLTVL.

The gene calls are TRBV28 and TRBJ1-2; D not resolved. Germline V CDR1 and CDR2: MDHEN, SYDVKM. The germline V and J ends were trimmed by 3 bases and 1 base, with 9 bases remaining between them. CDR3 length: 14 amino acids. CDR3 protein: CASSLGNDNYGYTF. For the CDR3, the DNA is TGTGCCAGCAGTTTGGGCAACGATAACTATGGCTACACCTTC.

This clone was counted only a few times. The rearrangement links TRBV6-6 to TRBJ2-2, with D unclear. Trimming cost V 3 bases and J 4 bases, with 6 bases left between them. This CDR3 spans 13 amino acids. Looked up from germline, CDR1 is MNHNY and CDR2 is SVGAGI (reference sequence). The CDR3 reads CASSYRSTGELFF. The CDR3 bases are TGTGCCAGCAGTTATCGGAGCACCGGGGAGCTGTTTTTT.

The CDR3 region has the DNA TGTGCCAGCAGCGGAGGGGCAGGGAGCGGATTTTTTGAAAAACTGTTTTTT. Translated: CASSGGAGSGFFEKLFF. The chain is built from TRBV7-9 and TRBJ1-4; D is possibly TRBD1 (5 bases). This CDR3 is 17 amino acids long. V dropped 5 bases and J dropped 7 bases, with 23 bases sitting between them. Germline V gives CDR1 SEHNR, CDR2 FQNEAQ (reference sequence).